One and the same sample provided the 27 T cell receptor beta chains below, sequenced in a study of CD4 T cells in relation to SARS-CoV-2 and coronaviruses. Libraries were prepared by immunoSEQ multiplex PCR; TCRdb keeps only in-frame clonotypes and omits some of them. Altogether some 60,000 clones are present, 90% to 95% being singletons, with the ten largest covering about 0.4%. The specimen was naive CD4+ T cells from PBMCs. Specified subset: naive CD4+ T cells isolated by negative enrichment. The receptors shown here come from an adult with COVID-19.

The chain uses TRBV28 and TRBJ2-7; 13 bases line up with TRBD2. The V segment lost 8 bases and the J segment 2 bases; nucleotides outside the gene matches: 3. The germline gives CDR1 MDHEN, CDR2 SYDVKM. This CDR3 spans 14 amino acids. As DNA, the CDR3 is TGTGCCAGCGCCGGGACTAGCGGGACCTACGAGCAGTACTTC. This encodes CASAGTSGTYEQYF.

The V call is TRBV5-1, the J call TRBJ2-1, with 10 bases fitting TRBD1. Germline CDR1 SGHRS, CDR2 YFSETQ. The CDR3 extends over 14 amino acids. V lost 4 bases to trimming and J lost 6 bases; unmatched junction nucleotides: 4. CDR3 sequence: CASSNRDRGNEQFF. CDR3 nucleotides: TGCGCCAGCAGCAACCGGGACAGGGGCAATGAGCAGTTCTTC.

The chain couples TRBV19 to TRBJ2-1; D uncertain. CDR1 LNHDA and CDR2 SQIVND come from the germline V gene (reference sequence). The CDR3 loop spans 15 amino acids. V lost 7 bases to trimming and J lost 0 bases, with 13 bases between them. The CDR3 bases are TGTGCCAGTAATCCCGACGATAGCTCCTACAATGAGCAGTTCTTC. Its translation is CASNPDDSSYNEQFF.

This chain links TRBV7-8 with TRBJ2-3; a weak D match, TRBD2 (5 bases). The V gene lost 5 bases and the J gene lost 1 base, with 10 bases spanning the gap. CDR1 SGHVS and CDR2 FQNEAQ come from the germline V gene. This CDR3 has 14 residues. The CDR3, as DNA: TGTGCCAGCAGCCCGGGGTCCGGCACAGATACGCAGTATTTT. Translation gives CASSPGSGTDTQYF.

The chain carries TRBV9 and TRBJ2-7; 7 positions match TRBD1. The CDR3 spans 14 residues. V was pared by 0 bases and J by 4 bases, with 4 bases of the junction left unmatched. Germline CDR1 is SGDLS and CDR2 is YYNGEE. CDR3 DNA sequence: TGTGCCAGCAGCGTAGGGGACAGCAGGTACGAGCAGTACTTC. This encodes CASSVGDSRYEQYF.

The chain carries TRBV6-5 and TRBJ2-7; weak D call: TRBD2 (5 bases). There are 12 residues in the CDR3. Germline V gives CDR1 MNHEY, CDR2 SVGAGI. Trimming stripped 6 bases from V and 9 bases from J, with 15 bases between. Here the CDR3 DNA reads TGTGCCAGCAGCAAATACGGCGCGGGGCAGTACTTC. This encodes CASSKYGAGQYF.

The chain recombines TRBV3-1 (or the pseudogene TRBV3-2) with TRBJ2-7, with TRBD1 matching over 11 bases. V shed 4 bases and J 6 bases; nucleotides not matched to a gene: 8. Germline V gives CDR1 LGHDT, CDR2 YNNKEL (reference sequence). The CDR3 contains 15 residues. The CDR3 is CASSRISGTGGEQYF. CDR3 DNA: TGTGCCAGCAGCCGAATATCCGGGACAGGGGGCGAGCAGTACTTC.

The rearrangement joins TRBV10-3 to TRBJ2-1; D gene ambiguous. V was clipped by 0 bases and J by 7 bases, with 19 bases between them. This CDR3 region has 17 residues. Germline-derived CDR1 and CDR2 are ENHRY and SYGVKD. The CDR3: CAISESGFLSRRNEQFF. The CDR3, as DNA: TGTGCCATCAGTGAGTCGGGTTTTTTGTCTCGGCGGAATGAGCAGTTCTTC.

V and J are TRBV9 and TRBJ2-5; D possibly corresponds to TRBD2 (5 bases). Germline V lookup: CDR1 SGDLS, CDR2 YYNGEE. The CDR3 length is 15 residues. V shed 0 bases and J shed 5 bases, with 14 bases lying between them. CDR3 in amino acids: CASSVAAGERETQYF. CDR3 sequence (DNA): TGTGCCAGCAGCGTAGCCGCCGGGGAAAGGGAGACCCAGTACTTC.

V gene TRBV6-5 combines with J gene TRBJ2-1; 14 positions agree with TRBD2. The J segment lost 7 bases and the V segment lost 6 bases, leaving 2 bases of the junction unmatched. This CDR3 is built from 14 residues. From germline, CDR1 is MNHEY and CDR2 SVGAGI. CDR3 bases: TGTGCCAGCAGGGGGACTAGCGGGAGTAATGAGCAGTTCTTC. Translated, it gives CASRGTSGSNEQFF.

The chain has TRBV2 and TRBJ2-6, with no clear D. Trimming removed 7 bases from V and 1 base from J, with 8 bases in between. CDR1 SNHLY and CDR2 FYNNEI come from the germline V gene. The CDR3 length is 14 residues. CDR3 DNA: TGTGCCAGCATGGTCGTGTCTGGGGCCAACGTCCTGACTTTC. It yields the protein CASMVVSGANVLTF.

The rearrangement joins TRBV30 to TRBJ2-7; D might be TRBD1 (6 bases). V was trimmed by 2 bases and J by 4 bases, leaving 15 bases between them. The CDR3 is made up of 14 amino acids. Looked up from germline, CDR1 is GTSNPN and CDR2 is SVGIG (reference sequence). The CDR3 nucleotides read TGTGCCTGGAGTCAGCCGGGACAACCTTACGAGCAGTACTTC. It specifies CAWSQPGQPYEQYF.

J is TRBJ1-5 and V is TRBV7-9; no firm D call. This CDR3 has 18 residues. From germline, CDR1 is SEHNR and CDR2 FQNEAQ (reference sequence). V was shortened by 2 bases and J by 0 bases, with 17 bases between the two germline ends. The DNA for the CDR3 is TGTGCCAGCAGCTTATCCATGCCTGGGGTTACTAGCAATCAGCCCCAGCATTTT. It yields the protein CASSLSMPGVTSNQPQHF.

The genes are TRBV19 and TRBJ2-7; weak D call: TRBD1 (5 bases). CDR3 length equals 14 residues. Per the germline V gene, CDR1 is LNHDA and CDR2 is SQIVND (reference sequence). V lost 3 bases to trimming and J lost 6 bases, with 15 bases between them. The CDR3 coding sequence is TGTGCCAGTAGTATGGGTCAGGGTTTAAGCGAGCAGTACTTC. Protein sequence: CASSMGQGLSEQYF.

The gene calls are TRBV27 and TRBJ2-5; D might be TRBD1 or TRBD2, each matching 5 bases. Trimming shortened V by 8 bases and J by 10 bases, and 23 bases separated the two germline ends. This CDR3 comprises 14 residues. Germline CDR1 and CDR2: MNHEY and SMNVEV (reference sequence). CDR3 in DNA: TGTGCCAGCCGCCCAACGGGACGCTTGGACGACCAGTACTTC. As protein: CASRPTGRLDDQYF.

This chain uses TRBV28 with TRBJ1-2; 7 bases map to TRBD1. Germline-derived CDR1 and CDR2 are MDHEN and SYDVKM. The CDR3 contains 13 residues. J gave up 6 bases and V 7 bases, and 8 bases lay outside the gene matches. The CDR3: CASNNSDRDGYTF. CDR3 bases: TGTGCCAGCAACAATTCAGACAGGGATGGCTACACCTTC.

The gene calls are TRBV6-5 and TRBJ2-7; D is undetermined. The CDR3 has 16 amino acids. CDR1 is MNHEY and CDR2 is SVGAGI in the germline V gene. The germline V and J ends were trimmed by 1 base and 1 base, with 14 bases remaining between them. The DNA of the CDR3 is TGTGCCAGCAGTTACTACAAAAAGTCCAGATCCTACGAGCAGTACTTC. Protein sequence: CASSYYKKSRSYEQYF.

This sequence joins TRBV7-9 and TRBJ2-2, with D tentatively TRBD2 (7 bases). The V and J ends lost 3 bases and 4 bases respectively, with 12 bases between them. This CDR3 spans 15 amino acids. Germline V gene data show CDR1 as SEHNR and CDR2 as FQNEAQ (reference sequence). Here the CDR3 DNA reads TGTGCCAGCAGCTTCGGGGGGCGCTTCACCGGGGAGCTGTTTTTT. This codes for CASSFGGRFTGELFF.

The chain combines TRBV9 with TRBJ2-7, with a tentative D call TRBD2 (7 bases). V was cut by 0 bases and J by 3 bases, with 10 bases left in between. The germline V gene has CDR1 SGDLS and CDR2 YYNGEE. The CDR3 is made up of 14 amino acids. The DNA for the CDR3 is TGTGCCAGCAGCGTAGGGGAGGGGGGCTACGAGCAGTACTTC. Amino acids: CASSVGEGGYEQYF.

This chain joins TRBV25-1 and TRBJ1-1; TRBD1 might be the D (6 bases). V gave up 7 bases and J gave up 4 bases, with 19 bases separating them. The CDR3 runs 15 residues. CDR1 and CDR2 (germline): MGHDK, SYGVNS. The CDR3 DNA reads TGTGCCAGCACGGCCTGGACAGCGGAGAGCACTGAAGCTTTCTTT. Residues: CASTAWTAESTEAFF.

This clone was counted a single time. The chain uses TRBV2 and TRBJ2-5; weak D call: TRBD1 (6 bases). The germline V gene has CDR1 SNHLY and CDR2 FYNNEI. CDR3 size: 13 residues. Trimming took off 6 bases at V and 2 bases at J, with 10 bases between the two ends. CDR3 region: CASSWTEQETQYF. The CDR3 DNA is TGTGCCAGCAGCTGGACAGAGCAAGAGACCCAGTACTTC. Full variable domain (rest looked up from reference TRBV2 and TRBJ2-5): EPEVTQTPSHQVTQMGQEVILRCVPISNHLYFYWYRQILGQKVEFLVSFYNNEISEKSEIFDDQFSVERPDGSNFTLKIRSTKLEDSAMYFCASSWTEQETQYFGPGTRLLVL.

The chain recombines TRBV28 with TRBJ1-6, with TRBD1 matching over 10 bases. Germline-derived CDR1 and CDR2 are MDHEN and SYDVKM. With 1 base clipped from V and 5 bases from J, the junction kept 17 bases outside the gene matches. This CDR3 region has 21 residues. As DNA, the CDR3 is TGTGCCAGCAGTTTATCACCCCCCTTCTGGGACAGGGGAGACAATAATTCACCCCTCCACTTT. It yields the protein CASSLSPPFWDRGDNNSPLHF.

The gene calls are TRBV7-2 and TRBJ2-1; D remains ambiguous. Trimming removed 4 bases from V and 5 bases from J, with 6 bases in between. Germline V gives CDR1 SGHTA, CDR2 FQGNSA. The CDR3 is 12 residues long. The CDR3 reads CASSYSDNEQFF. CDR3 DNA sequence: TGTGCCAGCAGCTACTCTGACAATGAGCAGTTCTTC.

This chain joins TRBV18 and TRBJ2-1; a possible D gene is TRBD2 (6 bases). Trimming removed 1 base at V and 4 bases at J, with 14 bases between. This CDR3 region has 16 residues. CDR1 is KGHSH and CDR2 is LQKENI in the germline V gene. DNA of the CDR3: TGTGCCAGCTCACCACGTCTTCGGGAGCCGTACAATGAGCAGTTCTTC. Its translation is CASSPRLREPYNEQFF.

The chain carries TRBV28 and TRBJ2-1; maybe TRBD2 (6 bases). V lost 2 bases and J 2 bases, leaving 13 bases between the germline ends. Germline CDR1 MDHEN, CDR2 SYDVKM. The CDR3 length is 16 residues. In nucleotides, the CDR3 is TGTGCCAGCAGTTTACCCGGGACTGGCCCCTACAATGAGCAGTTCTTC. This translates into CASSLPGTGPYNEQFF.

The rearrangement uses TRBV28 and TRBJ2-2, with D unresolved. This CDR3 region has 13 residues. Germline assignment: CDR1 MDHEN and CDR2 SYDVKM. Trimming cost V 10 bases and J 3 bases, with 12 bases left between them. The CDR3 bases are TGTGCCACCAACCGGGCGGACACCGGGGAGCTGTTTTTT. The encoded protein is CATNRADTGELFF.

This chain uses TRBV5-4 with TRBJ1-4; TRBD1 matches at 7 bases. Germline V CDR1 and CDR2: SGHNT, YYREEE (reference sequence). This CDR3 is built from 17 residues. Trimming cost V 4 bases and J 0 bases; bases outside gene matches: 9. Here the CDR3 DNA reads TGTGCCAGCAGCGATCGGGACAGTTCAGCAACTAATGAAAAACTGTTTTTT. The encoded protein is CASSDRDSSATNEKLFF.